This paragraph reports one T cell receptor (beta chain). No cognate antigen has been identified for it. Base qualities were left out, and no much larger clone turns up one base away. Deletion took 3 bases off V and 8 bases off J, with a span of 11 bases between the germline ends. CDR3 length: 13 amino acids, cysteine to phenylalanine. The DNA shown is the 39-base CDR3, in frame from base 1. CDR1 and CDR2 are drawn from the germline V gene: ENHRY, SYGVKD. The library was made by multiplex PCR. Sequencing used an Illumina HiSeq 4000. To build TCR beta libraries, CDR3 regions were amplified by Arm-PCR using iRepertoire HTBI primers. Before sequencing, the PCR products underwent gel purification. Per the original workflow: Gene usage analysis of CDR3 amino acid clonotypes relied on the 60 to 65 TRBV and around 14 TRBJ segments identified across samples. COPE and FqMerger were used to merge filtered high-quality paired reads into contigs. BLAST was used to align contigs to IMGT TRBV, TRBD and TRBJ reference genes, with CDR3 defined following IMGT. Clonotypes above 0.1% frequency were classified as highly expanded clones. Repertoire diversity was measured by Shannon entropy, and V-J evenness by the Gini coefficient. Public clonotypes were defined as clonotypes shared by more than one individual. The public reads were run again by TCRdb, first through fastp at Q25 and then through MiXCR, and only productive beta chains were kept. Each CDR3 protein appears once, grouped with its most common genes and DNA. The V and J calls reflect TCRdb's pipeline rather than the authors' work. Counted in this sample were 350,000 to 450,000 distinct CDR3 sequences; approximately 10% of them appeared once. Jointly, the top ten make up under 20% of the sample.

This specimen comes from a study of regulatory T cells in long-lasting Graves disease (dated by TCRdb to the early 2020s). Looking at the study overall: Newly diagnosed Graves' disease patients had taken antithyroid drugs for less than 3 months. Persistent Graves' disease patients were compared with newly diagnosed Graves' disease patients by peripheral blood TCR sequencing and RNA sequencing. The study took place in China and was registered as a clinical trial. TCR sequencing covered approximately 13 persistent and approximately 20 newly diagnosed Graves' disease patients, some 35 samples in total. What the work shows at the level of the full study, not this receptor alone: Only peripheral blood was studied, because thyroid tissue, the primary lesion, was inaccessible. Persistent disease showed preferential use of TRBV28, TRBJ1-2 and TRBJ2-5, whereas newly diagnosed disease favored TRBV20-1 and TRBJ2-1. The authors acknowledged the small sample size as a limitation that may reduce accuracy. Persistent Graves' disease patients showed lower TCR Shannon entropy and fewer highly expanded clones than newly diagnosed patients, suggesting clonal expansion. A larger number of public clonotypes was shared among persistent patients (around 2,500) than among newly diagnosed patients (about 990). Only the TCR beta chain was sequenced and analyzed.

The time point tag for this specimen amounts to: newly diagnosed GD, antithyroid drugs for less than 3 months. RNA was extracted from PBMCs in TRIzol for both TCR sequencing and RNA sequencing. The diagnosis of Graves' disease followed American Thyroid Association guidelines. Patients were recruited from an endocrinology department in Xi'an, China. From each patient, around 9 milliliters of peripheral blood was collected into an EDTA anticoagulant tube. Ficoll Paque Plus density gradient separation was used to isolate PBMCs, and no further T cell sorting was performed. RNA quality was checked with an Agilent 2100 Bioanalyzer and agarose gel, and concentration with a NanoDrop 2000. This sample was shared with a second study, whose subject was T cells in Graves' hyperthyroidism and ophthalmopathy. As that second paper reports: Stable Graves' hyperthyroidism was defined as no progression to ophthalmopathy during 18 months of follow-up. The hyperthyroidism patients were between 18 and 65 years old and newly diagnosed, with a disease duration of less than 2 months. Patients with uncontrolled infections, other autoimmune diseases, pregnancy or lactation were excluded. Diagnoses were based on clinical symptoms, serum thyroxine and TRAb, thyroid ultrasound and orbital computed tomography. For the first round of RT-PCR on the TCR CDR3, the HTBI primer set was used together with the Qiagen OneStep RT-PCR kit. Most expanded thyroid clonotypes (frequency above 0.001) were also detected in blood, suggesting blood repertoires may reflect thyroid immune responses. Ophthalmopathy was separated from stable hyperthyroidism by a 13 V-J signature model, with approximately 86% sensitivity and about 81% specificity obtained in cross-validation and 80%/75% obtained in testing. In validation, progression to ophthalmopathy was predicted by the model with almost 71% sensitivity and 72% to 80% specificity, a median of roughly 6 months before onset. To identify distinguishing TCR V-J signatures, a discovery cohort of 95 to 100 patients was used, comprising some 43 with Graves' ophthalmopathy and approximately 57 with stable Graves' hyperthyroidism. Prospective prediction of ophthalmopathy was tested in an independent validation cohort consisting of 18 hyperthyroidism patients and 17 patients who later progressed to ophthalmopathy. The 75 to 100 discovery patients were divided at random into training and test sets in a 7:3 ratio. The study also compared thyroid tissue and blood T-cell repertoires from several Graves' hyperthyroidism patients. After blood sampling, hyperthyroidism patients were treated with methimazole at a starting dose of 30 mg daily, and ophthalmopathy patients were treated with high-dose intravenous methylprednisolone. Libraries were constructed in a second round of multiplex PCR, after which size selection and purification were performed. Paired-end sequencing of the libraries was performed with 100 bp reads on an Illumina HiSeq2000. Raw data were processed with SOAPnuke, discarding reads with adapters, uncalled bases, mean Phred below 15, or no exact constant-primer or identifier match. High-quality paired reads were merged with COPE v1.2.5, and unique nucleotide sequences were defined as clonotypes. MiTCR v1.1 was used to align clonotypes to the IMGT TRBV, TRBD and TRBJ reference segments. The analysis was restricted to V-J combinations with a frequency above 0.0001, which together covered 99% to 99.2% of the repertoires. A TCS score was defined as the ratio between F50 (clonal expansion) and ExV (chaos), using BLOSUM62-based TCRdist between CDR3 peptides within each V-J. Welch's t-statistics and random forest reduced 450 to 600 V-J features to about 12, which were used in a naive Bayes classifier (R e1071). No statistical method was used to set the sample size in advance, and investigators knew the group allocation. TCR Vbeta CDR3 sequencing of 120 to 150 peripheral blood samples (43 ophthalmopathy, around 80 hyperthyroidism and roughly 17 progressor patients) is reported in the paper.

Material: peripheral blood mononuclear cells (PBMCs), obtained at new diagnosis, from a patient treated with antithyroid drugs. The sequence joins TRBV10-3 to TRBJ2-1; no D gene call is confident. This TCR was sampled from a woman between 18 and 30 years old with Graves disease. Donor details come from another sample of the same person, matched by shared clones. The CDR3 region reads CAISDVGSYEQFF. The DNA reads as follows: TGTGCCATCAGTGACGTGGGAAGCTATGAGCAGTTCTTC.